Below are 9 T cell receptor beta chains sequenced from a single sample in a study of patients and donors after allogeneic stem cell transplantation. TCRdb re-analysed the RT-PCR reads in MiXCR, keeping a single row per CDR3 protein. The table shows about 200,000 distinct CDR3 sequences, with 41% occurring only once. Sequences were obtained from blood, either unsorted or a sorted T cell fraction (not recorded which). Every receptor here comes from a human donor who was either an allogeneic HSCT recipient or a stem cell or donor lymphocyte infusion donor (not recorded which). It is not recorded whose cells these are; they may come from a transplant donor.

The V gene is TRBV3-1, the J gene TRBJ1-1; D gene uncertain. V lost 0 bases to trimming and J lost 6 bases, with 8 bases between them. CDR1 and CDR2 (germline): LGHDT, YNNKEL (reference sequence). The CDR3 is 13 amino acids. In DNA, the CDR3 is TGTGCCAGCAGCCAAGATTATGGGGCTGAAGCTTTCTTT. Amino acid sequence: CASSQDYGAEAFF.

V is TRBV20-1 and J is TRBJ2-7; 11 nucleotides agree with TRBD2. CDR3 length: 15 amino acids. The germline CDR1 and CDR2 sequences are DFQATT and SNEGSKA (reference sequence). Trimming at V came to 1 base and at J to 3 bases, leaving 5 bases not matched to a gene. CDR3 loop: CSARASSGRFYEQYF. CDR3 sequence (DNA): TGCAGTGCTAGAGCATCTAGCGGGAGGTTCTACGAGCAGTACTTC.

This clonotype was counted a few times. The chain employs TRBV6-5 and TRBJ1-6, with unresolved D. The germline V gene has CDR1 MNHEY and CDR2 SVGAGI. CDR3 size: 15 residues. The ends were cut back, 2 bases at V and 2 bases at J, with 7 bases in the middle. This CDR3 is CASSYVRAYNSPLHF. DNA for the CDR3: TGTGCCAGCAGTTACGTCCGGGCCTATAATTCACCCCTCCACTTT.

This chain uses TRBV7-2 with TRBJ2-3; D remains unclear. CDR3 length: 15 amino acids. Germline assignment: CDR1 SGHTA and CDR2 FQGNSA. The V and J ends lost 2 bases and 4 bases respectively, with 13 bases between them. The DNA for the CDR3 is TGTGCCAGCAGCTTAATGCCTGAATGGCCAGATACGCAGTATTTT. Translated, it gives CASSLMPEWPDTQYF.

The chain recombines TRBV27 with TRBJ2-1; 9 bases match TRBD2. The V and J ends lost 8 bases and 4 bases, in that order; junction bases with no gene match: 15. The CDR3 length is 17 residues. CDR1 is MNHEY and CDR2 is SMNVEV in the germline V gene (reference sequence). CDR3 residues: CASERISGRNTYNEQFF. The CDR3 bases are TGTGCCAGCGAGAGGATTAGCGGGAGAAATACTTACAATGAGCAGTTCTTC.

This clonotype was recorded only once. This chain links TRBV6-1 with TRBJ1-1; possible D gene TRBD1, 6 bases. Trimming removed 2 bases at V and 2 bases at J, with 15 bases between. The CDR3 is 16 amino acids. Germline V gene data show CDR1 as MNHNS and CDR2 as SASEGT. The CDR3 bases are TGTGCCAGCAGTGAACGAAGGGGGATTACCAACACTGAAGCTTTCTTT. Translated, it gives CASSERRGITNTEAFF.

The chain has TRBV4-3 and TRBJ1-1, with D perhaps TRBD1 (5 bases). The CDR3 loop spans 15 amino acids. Per the germline V gene, CDR1 is LGHNA and CDR2 is YSLEER. V was cut by 0 bases and J by 0 bases, with 8 bases left in between. The CDR3 loop is CASSQEGRMNTEAFF. CDR3 bases: TGCGCCAGCAGCCAAGAGGGACGTATGAACACTGAAGCTTTCTTT.

This clonotype was seen more than once but under ten times. The chain carries TRBV20-1 and TRBJ1-6; D is undetermined. Germline V lookup: CDR1 DFQATT, CDR2 SNEGSKA (reference sequence). The V and J ends lost 7 bases and 10 bases respectively, with 14 bases between them. This CDR3 has 12 amino acids. CDR3 coding DNA: TGCAGTGTTTGCGAAGGATCCTCACCCCTCCACTTT. Its translation is CSVCEGSSPLHF.

The chain uses TRBV28 and TRBJ2-1, with 8 bases identical to TRBD2. CDR1 is MDHEN, CDR2 SYDVKM, per germline. This CDR3 region has 15 residues. With 5 bases clipped from V and 6 bases from J, the junction kept 9 bases outside the gene matches. The CDR3 spells CASSTPPGTSNEQFF. The CDR3 bases are TGTGCCAGCAGTACCCCCCCCGGGACTAGCAATGAGCAGTTCTTC.